The 32 T cell receptor beta chains listed next were all sequenced from one sample in a study of sequential checkpoint blockade in melanoma. Sample treatment: randomized to nivolumab then ipilimumab (arm A) or the reverse (arm B). The protocol was immunoSEQ multiplex PCR, while the TCRdb copy is restricted to in-frame clones and leaves out a portion. Here the sample spans 15,000 to 20,000 clones, just over 70% being singletons. The source was CD8+ T cells sorted from blood (inferred from file names), collected from a patient given nivolumab and ipilimumab in sequence. These receptors were taken from a human donor with melanoma.

This chain connects TRBV19 to TRBJ2-7; the D is unclear. Trimming left V 6 bases short and J 3 bases short, with 18 bases between. The CDR3 is 15 amino acids. Looked up from germline, CDR1 is LNHDA and CDR2 is SQIVND (reference sequence). The chain's CDR3 is CASSPYSIDIYEQYF. Here the CDR3 DNA reads TGTGCCAGTAGCCCTTACAGCATCGACATCTACGAGCAGTACTTC.

The chain carries TRBV29-1 and TRBJ2-7; D remains ambiguous. V was pared by 5 bases and J by 2 bases, with 10 bases between. The CDR3 sequence is 12 residues long. The germline gives CDR1 SQVTM, CDR2 ANQGSEA. CDR3 sequence reads: CSVRTPTYEQYF. For the CDR3, the DNA is TGCAGCGTTCGCACTCCCACCTACGAGCAGTACTTC.

The rearrangement joins TRBV7-3 to TRBJ1-4, with D possibly TRBD1 on 6 matching bases. This CDR3 contains 14 residues. Trimming removed 5 bases at V and 7 bases at J, with 14 bases between. Germline V gene data show CDR1 as SGHTA and CDR2 as FQGTGA. CDR3 nucleotide sequence: TGTGCCAGCAGCGTCAGGGGTTACGGTGAAAAACTGTTTTTT. Its protein is CASSVRGYGEKLFF.

The chain is built from TRBV27 and TRBJ2-5; 11 bases fit TRBD2. The J call may be wrong; the DNA end is better matched by TRBJ2-7. Germline V gene lookup returns CDR1 MNHEY and CDR2 SMNVEV (reference sequence). The CDR3 is 18 residues long. The CDR3 sequence: CASRFLPPTSGGLYEQYF. CDR3 nucleotides: TGTGCCAGCAGATTCCTTCCCCCTACTAGCGGGGGCCTCTACGAGCAGTACTTC.

This sequence joins TRBV4-2 and TRBJ2-2; 7 bases map to TRBD1. CDR1 is LGHNA, CDR2 YNFKEQ, per germline. The ends lost 0 bases at V and 1 base at J; junction bases unmatched: 5. CDR3 length: 17 residues. CDR3 sequence reads: CASSQDTGAGNTGELFF. CDR3 in DNA: TGTGCCAGCAGCCAAGATACAGGGGCGGGGAACACCGGGGAGCTGTTTTTT.

The chain carries TRBV4-3 and TRBJ2-3; a weak D match, TRBD2 (5 bases). This CDR3 comprises 19 residues. V lost 0 bases to trimming and J lost 2 bases, with 21 bases between them. The germline V gene has CDR1 LGHNA and CDR2 YSLEER. CDR3 coding DNA: TGCGCCAGCAGCCAAGAGGTGGTCGGGCTAGCCGTTTCCACAGATACGCAGTATTTT. This sequence encodes CASSQEVVGLAVSTDTQYF.

The rearrangement links TRBV5-6 to TRBJ2-2; D is uncertain. The V end lost 4 bases, the J end lost 8 bases, and 9 bases lay between the germline ends. The CDR3 is 12 amino acids. From germline, CDR1 is SGHDT and CDR2 YYEEEE. The CDR3 nucleotides are TGTGCCAGCAGCCCTCGACTTGGGGAGCTGTTTTTT. This codes for CASSPRLGELFF. The full variable domain, in which reference TRBV5-6 and TRBJ2-2 provide the parts outside the CDR3, is DAGVTQSPTHLIKTRGQQVTLRCSPKSGHDTVSWYQQALGQGPQFIFQYYEEEERQRGNFPDRFSGHQFPNYSSELNVNALLLGDSALYLCASSPRLGELFFGEGSRLTVL.

The V gene is TRBV5-1, the J gene TRBJ1-6, with 9 bases aligning to TRBD1. Germline CDR1 and CDR2: SGHRS and YFSETQ. This CDR3 contains 16 residues. V gave up 0 bases and J gave up 7 bases; unmatched junction bases: 5. The CDR3 loop reads CASSLVGTGRNSPLHF. The CDR3 coding sequence is TGCGCCAGCAGCTTGGTCGGGACAGGGCGGAATTCACCCCTCCACTTT.

There are a few counts of this clone. The chain joins TRBV13 to TRBJ2-5, with D perhaps TRBD2 (5 bases). CDR3 length equals 13 residues. The germline V gene has CDR1 PRHDT and CDR2 FYEKMQ (reference sequence). Trimming pared 7 bases from V and 2 bases from J, leaving 11 bases between. In nucleotides, the CDR3 is TGTGCCAGCAACCGCCGGGGTCAAGAGACCCAGTACTTC. Its protein is CASNRRGQETQYF. Together with reference TRBV13 and TRBJ2-5, the CDR3 gives the full variable domain: AAGVIQSPRHLIKEKRETATLKCYPIPRHDTVYWYQQGPGQDPQFLISFYEKMQSDKGSIPDRFSAQQFSDYHSELNMSSLELGDSALYFCASNRRGQETQYFGPGTRLLVL.

This clone was counted only a few times. The chain combines TRBV4-1 with TRBJ2-7, with 8 bases aligning to TRBD1. Germline trimming cut 5 bases from V and 4 bases from J; bases unmatched to any gene: 13. This CDR3 has 16 residues. Germline V CDR1 and CDR2: MGHRA, YSYEKL. CDR3 coding DNA: TGCGCCAGCAGCTCCAGAAATCGGGACAGGCCGTACGAGCAGTACTTC. Translating gives CASSSRNRDRPYEQYF.

This clone was observed a handful of times. The CDR3 sequence: CASSKREGLSYEQYF. DNA of the CDR3: TGTGCCAGCAGCAAAAGGGAGGGACTCTCCTACGAGCAGTACTTC. J is TRBJ2-7 and V is TRBV21-1; the DNA was not compared with TRBD2, the D call given in the table. TRBV21-1 has pseudogene status. The CDR3 totals 15 residues.

The chain links TRBV19 to TRBJ1-2; 7 nucleotides align to TRBD1. The germline CDR1 and CDR2 sequences are LNHDA and SQIVND (reference sequence). The length of the CDR3 is 15 residues. The junction had 12 bases not matched to a gene; V was cut back by 3 bases and J by 8 bases. The chain's CDR3 is CASSIGETGFWGYTF. CDR3 DNA: TGTGCCAGTAGTATCGGTGAGACAGGGTTCTGGGGCTACACCTTC. Using reference TRBV19 and TRBJ1-2 for the parts outside the CDR3, the full variable domain is DGGITQSPKYLFRKEGQNVTLSCEQNLNHDAMYWYRQDPGQGLRLIYYSQIVNDFQKGDIAEGYSVSREKKESFPLTVTSAQKNPTAFYLCASSIGETGFWGYTFGSGTRLTVV.

The chain is built from TRBV4-1 and TRBJ2-5; no clear D. The J call may be wrong; the DNA end is better matched by TRBJ2-7. CDR1 and CDR2 from the germline V gene are MGHRA and YSYEKL. The CDR3 consists of 11 residues. DNA of the CDR3: TGCGCCAGCAGCCAATCCTACGAGCAGTACTTC. Protein product: CASSQSYEQYF.

This chain links TRBV4-3 with TRBJ2-1; D may be TRBD1 (5 bases). The CDR3 contains 14 residues. Deletions cut 1 base from V and 8 bases from J, with 12 bases between. Germline lookup yields CDR1 LGHNA and CDR2 YSLEER. The chain's CDR3 is CASSQARGLHEQFF. CDR3 sequence (DNA): TGCGCCAGCAGCCAAGCTAGGGGTCTACATGAGCAGTTCTTC.

The chain joins TRBV30 to TRBJ2-7, with a tentative D call TRBD1 (7 bases). The V and J ends lost 1 base and 5 bases respectively, with 15 bases between them. Germline V CDR1 and CDR2: GTSNPN, SVGIG (reference sequence). CDR3 length: 14 amino acids. DNA of the CDR3: TGTGCCTGGAGTGAAGAGACAGGGAGGCACGAGCAGTACTTC. Its protein is CAWSEETGRHEQYF.

The J gene is TRBJ1-2, the V gene TRBV9; no definite D call. CDR3 length: 16 amino acids. V shed 0 bases and J shed 0 bases, with 12 bases lying between them. CDR1 is SGDLS and CDR2 is YYNGEE in the germline V gene. In DNA, the CDR3 is TGTGCCAGCAGCGTAGTAGAGTCAACTGCTAACTATGGCTACACCTTC. This codes for CASSVVESTANYGYTF.

The V call is TRBV19, the J call TRBJ2-1, with 9 bases matching TRBD2. Germline V gene lookup returns CDR1 LNHDA and CDR2 SQIVND (reference sequence). CDR3 length equals 15 residues. V trimming: 5 bases; J trimming: 8 bases; junction bases outside the gene matches: 10. The CDR3 sequence is CASSPRGGAFDEQFF. CDR3 nucleotides: TGTGCCAGTAGTCCCCGCGGGGGGGCTTTCGATGAGCAGTTCTTC.

This clone was found once. The rearrangement uses TRBV5-6 and TRBJ2-7, with 7 bases matching TRBD1. The CDR3 sequence is 15 residues long. Trimming took 0 bases from V and 4 from J; bases not matched to a gene: 7. CDR1 is SGHDT and CDR2 is YYEEEE in the germline V gene. The CDR3 region is CASSLDRGPNYEQYF. The CDR3 DNA is TGTGCCAGCAGCTTGGACAGGGGTCCTAATTACGAGCAGTACTTC. The variable domain in full, completed from reference TRBV5-6 and TRBJ2-7, reads DAGVTQSPTHLIKTRGQQVTLRCSPKSGHDTVSWYQQALGQGPQFIFQYYEEEERQRGNFPDRFSGHQFPNYSSELNVNALLLGDSALYLCASSLDRGPNYEQYFGPGTRLTVT.

CDR3 in DNA: TGTGCCAGCAGATACAGGGGCGATATCACTGAAGCTTTCTTT. Translated, it gives CASRYRGDITEAFF. This chain joins TRBV7-8 and TRBJ1-1; 7 bases agree with TRBD1. Germline V gene sequence: CDR1 SGHVS, CDR2 FQNEAQ. CDR3 size: 14 residues. Trimming cost V 6 bases and J 4 bases; bases outside gene matches: 8.

The chain employs TRBV5-4 and TRBJ1-1; a possible D gene is TRBD1 (6 bases). V was cut by 0 bases and J by 1 base, with 13 bases left in between. Germline assignment: CDR1 SGHNT and CDR2 YYREEE (reference sequence). The CDR3 is 16 amino acids. CDR3 region: CASSLEAGRGNTEAFF. In DNA, the CDR3 is TGTGCCAGCAGCTTGGAGGCAGGCAGGGGGAACACTGAAGCTTTCTTT.

About this clone: The junction departs from the called germline gene at one end, perhaps through a read error. Other nucleotide sequences in the sample specify the same CDR3. CDR3 sequence: CASSLKNVRDRANQPQHF. CDR3 DNA: TGCGCCAGCAGCTTAAAAAATGTAAGGGACAGGGCTAATCAGCCCCAGCATTTT. V usage is TRBV7-8 and J usage is TRBJ1-5, with TRBD1 matching over 9 bases. Germline CDR1 reads SGHVS; CDR2 reads FQNEAQ. The length of the CDR3 is 18 residues. Together with reference TRBV7-8 and TRBJ1-5, the CDR3 gives the full variable domain: GAGVSQSPRYKVAKRGQDVALRCDPISGHVSLFWYQQALGQGPEFLTYFQNEAQLDKSGLPSDRFFAERPEGSVSTLKIQRTQQEDSAVYLCASSLKNVRDRANQPQHFGDGTRLSIL.

The CDR3 reads CASSAPGQGAYEQYF. CDR3 nucleotide sequence: TGTGCCAGCAGCGCGCCGGGACAGGGAGCCTACGAGCAGTACTTC. The V and J genes are TRBV7-6 and TRBJ2-7; 9 positions agree with TRBD1. The germline V gene encodes CDR1 SGHVS and CDR2 FNYEAQ. The CDR3 runs to 15 residues. V lost 5 bases to trimming and J lost 2 bases; unmatched junction nucleotides: 7.

V and J are TRBV19 and TRBJ2-3; 11 bases agree with TRBD2. The CDR3 covers 16 residues. The ends lost 5 bases at V and 2 bases at J; junction bases unmatched: 6. Germline loops: CDR1 LNHDA, CDR2 SQIVND (reference sequence). DNA of the CDR3: TGTGCCAGTAGTCTAGCGGGGGGCAAACTCACAGATACGCAGTATTTT. Its translation is CASSLAGGKLTDTQYF. Full variable domain (outside the CDR3, taken from reference TRBV19 and TRBJ2-3): DGGITQSPKYLFRKEGQNVTLSCEQNLNHDAMYWYRQDPGQGLRLIYYSQIVNDFQKGDIAEGYSVSREKKESFPLTVTSAQKNPTAFYLCASSLAGGKLTDTQYFGPGTRLTVL.

V is TRBV9 and J is TRBJ2-2; TRBD1 might be the D (6 bases). Germline assignment: CDR1 SGDLS and CDR2 YYNGEE. V lost 2 bases and J lost 1, with 6 bases in between. This CDR3 has 14 residues. CDR3 nucleotides: TGTGCCAGCAGCGTGGGACAGAACACCGGGGAGCTGTTTTTT. Translated, it gives CASSVGQNTGELFF.

This clone was found once. This sequence joins TRBV9 and TRBJ2-1; TRBD2 matches at 8 bases. V shed 3 bases, J shed 0 bases, and the junction held 5 bases outside the gene matches. This CDR3 comprises 16 residues. In germline, CDR1 is SGDLS, CDR2 YYNGEE. The CDR3 sequence: CASSDETSGSYNEQFF. As DNA, the CDR3 is TGTGCCAGCAGCGACGAAACTAGCGGCTCCTACAATGAGCAGTTCTTC.

Worth noting for this clone: The sample has other DNA sequences that encode this CDR3 too. This chain uses TRBV14 with TRBJ2-7; TRBD2 matches 9 bases. CDR3 length equals 15 residues. Germline V gene sequence: CDR1 SGHDN, CDR2 FVKESK. V lost 1 base to trimming and J lost 2 bases; unmatched junction nucleotides: 3. CDR3: CASSQGGGGAYEQYF. The CDR3 coding sequence is TGTGCCAGCAGCCAAGGGGGCGGGGGGGCCTACGAGCAGTACTTC. Complete variable domain (other parts from reference TRBV14 and TRBJ2-7): EAGVTQFPSHSVIEKGQTVTLRCDPISGHDNLYWYRRVMGKEIKFLLHFVKESKQDESGMPNNRFLAERTGGTYSTLKVQPAELEDSGVYFCASSQGGGGAYEQYFGPGTRLTVT.

The chain recombines TRBV13 with TRBJ2-3; D perhaps matches TRBD2 (7 bases). Germline V CDR1 and CDR2: PRHDT, FYEKMQ (reference sequence). The ends were cut back, 7 bases at V and 7 bases at J, with 15 bases in the middle. The CDR3 totals 13 residues. The CDR3 reads CASNEGGANTQYF. Here the CDR3 DNA reads TGTGCCAGCAACGAAGGGGGGGCAAATACGCAGTATTTT. Combining the CDR3 with reference TRBV13 and TRBJ2-3 gives the whole variable domain AAGVIQSPRHLIKEKRETATLKCYPIPRHDTVYWYQQGPGQDPQFLISFYEKMQSDKGSIPDRFSAQQFSDYHSELNMSSLELGDSALYFCASNEGGANTQYFGPGTRLTVL.

The chain uses TRBV30 and TRBJ1-5, with TRBD1 identical over 10 bases. The CDR3 has 14 amino acids. The ends lost 5 bases at V and 3 bases at J; junction bases unmatched: 4. Germline CDR1 is GTSNPN and CDR2 is SVGIG (reference sequence). The CDR3 reads CAWRTGGANQPQHF. CDR3 nucleotide sequence: TGTGCCTGGCGGACAGGGGGGGCCAATCAGCCCCAGCATTTT.

The rearrangement uses TRBV6-1 and TRBJ2-7, with 7 bases identical to TRBD1. This CDR3 spans 12 amino acids. With 7 bases clipped from V and 4 bases from J, the junction kept 4 bases outside the gene matches. Germline loops: CDR1 MNHNS, CDR2 SASEGT. Here the CDR3 DNA reads TGTGCCAGCACGACAGGGCTTTACGAGCAGTACTTC. It translates to CASTTGLYEQYF.

V is TRBV5-1 and J is TRBJ2-7; 11 bases map to TRBD1. Trimming at V came to 0 bases and at J to 6 bases, leaving 5 bases not matched to a gene. Germline V gene lookup returns CDR1 SGHRS and CDR2 YFSETQ. The CDR3 has 15 residues. The DNA for the CDR3 is TGCGCCAGCAGCTTGGACGGACAGGGGGCGGGCGAGCAGTACTTC. Translating it yields CASSLDGQGAGEQYF.

The J gene is TRBJ2-7, the V gene TRBV15; 8 bases match TRBD1. This CDR3 contains 15 residues. V lost 1 base and J lost 6; bases outside the gene matches: 8. Germline values: CDR1 LNHNV, CDR2 YYDKDF (reference sequence). In DNA, the CDR3 is TGTGCCACCAGCAGAGTAAGGACAGGGTTTGTCGAGCAGTACTTC. Translation gives CATSRVRTGFVEQYF.

The V and J genes are TRBV29-1 and TRBJ2-1, with 10 positions matching TRBD2. The CDR3 is 14 residues long. Germline CDR1 and CDR2: SQVTM and ANQGSEA. V shed 4 bases, J shed 4 bases, and the junction held 4 bases outside the gene matches. CDR3 sequence: CSVATSGVYNEQFF. CDR3 coding DNA: TGCAGCGTTGCAACTAGCGGGGTATACAATGAGCAGTTCTTC.